Here is one T cell receptor (beta chain) with its context. V trimming: 5 bases; J trimming: 7 bases; junction bases outside the gene matches: 8. Per germline, CDR1 LNHDA and CDR2 SQIVND (reference sequence). This CDR3 is 15 amino acids long. The data stem from a study of blood T cell repertoires in COVID-19. About the study: Italy, Spain and the United States were the sources of the convalescent and acute COVID-19 samples. Nucleic acid was either cDNA or gDNA, and it came from T cells, B-cell-depleted T cells, or PBMCs.

Under the authors' procedure: For nucleated cells, counts were estimated from reference gene primer amplification. Measured with immunoSEQ multiplex PCR; TCRdb has only the in-frame clones, and not every one. From that table come the V and J calls and clone size; the DNA was used to work out D and trimming. The sample includes some 240,000 clones, 84% seen only once; the top ten take more than 1.5%. Material: peripheral blood. This sequence originates from a woman aged 40-49 years who had recovered from COVID-19. This chain uses TRBV19 with TRBJ1-6; 7 nucleotides agree with TRBD1. CDR3 coding DNA: TGTGCCAGTAGTTTTCGACAGGGTGGGAATTCACCCCTCCACTTT. Translating it yields CASSFRQGGNSPLHF.